One sample yielded the 14 T cell receptor beta chains listed below, sequenced in a study of response to subunit inactivated influenza vaccine. TCRdb itself ran the RT-PCR reads through MiXCR, one entry per CDR3 protein. The table has about 780,000 distinct CDR3 sequences, 15% to 20% seen once; the top ten hold roughly a tenth. This sample comprised PBMCs from blood, obtained roughly 5 days after vaccination. These receptors were collected from a man aged 50-59 years who received an inactivated influenza vaccine.

This clonotype was observed a few times. The chain is built from TRBV7-6 and TRBJ2-1, with a tentative D call TRBD2 (6 bases). The germline gives CDR1 SGHVS, CDR2 FNYEAQ. The V end was cut by 4 bases, the J end by 9 bases, with 13 bases between. The CDR3 spans 13 residues. The CDR3 is CASSSVTAGEQFF. The CDR3 DNA reads as TGTGCCAGCAGCTCAGTCACAGCGGGTGAGCAGTTCTTC. Based on the CDR3 plus reference TRBV7-6 and TRBJ2-1, the full variable domain is GAGVSQSPRYKVTKRGQDVALRCDPISGHVSLYWYRQALGQGPEFLTYFNYEAQQDKSGLPNDRFSAERPEGSISTLTIQRTEQRDSAMYRCASSSVTAGEQFFGPGTRLTVL.

The rearrangement links TRBV29-1 to TRBJ2-3; D may be TRBD2 (6 bases). This CDR3 spans 14 amino acids. The ends were cut back, 1 base at V and 5 bases at J, with 13 bases in the middle. CDR1 SQVTM and CDR2 ANQGSEA come from the germline V gene. CDR3 residues: CSVEVGGIGDTQYF. The CDR3 nucleotides read TGCAGCGTTGAAGTTGGGGGGATCGGAGATACGCAGTATTTT.

This clonotype was seen many times. The chain joins TRBV7-8 to TRBJ2-7, with a possible D match to TRBD2 (6 bases). Germline V gene sequence: CDR1 SGHVS, CDR2 FQNEAQ. The CDR3 is made up of 15 amino acids. V lost 4 bases to trimming and J lost 4 bases, with 17 bases between them. The CDR3 region is CASSSEPGLLYEQYF. In nucleotides, the CDR3 is TGTGCCAGCAGCTCCGAACCGGGACTTCTTTACGAGCAGTACTTC. The full variable domain, with the rest looked up from reference TRBV7-8 and TRBJ2-7, is GAGVSQSPRYKVAKRGQDVALRCDPISGHVSLFWYQQALGQGPEFLTYFQNEAQLDKSGLPSDRFFAERPEGSVSTLKIQRTQQEDSAVYLCASSSEPGLLYEQYFGPGTRLTVT.

As concerns this clonotype: Given a much more abundant clone one base away, this may be a read error. CDR3 sequence: CATSRVNGGGYGYTF. The CDR3 bases are TGTGCCACCAGCAGAGTGAATGGGGGAGGCTATGGCTACACCTTC. The J gene is TRBJ1-2, the V gene TRBV15, with D possibly matching TRBD1 (5 bases). Germline V gene sequence: CDR1 LNHNV, CDR2 YYDKDF (reference sequence). V lost 1 base and J lost 4, with 13 bases in between. There are 15 residues in the CDR3. The whole variable domain, remainder taken from reference TRBV15 and TRBJ1-2, is DAMVIQNPRYQVTQFGKPVTLSCSQTLNHNVMYWYQQKSSQAPKLLFHYYDKDFNNEADTPDNFQSRRPNTSFCFLDIRSPGLGDTAMYLCATSRVNGGGYGYTFGSGTRLTVV.

This clonotype was seen a few times. The V call is TRBV20-1, the J call TRBJ1-2, with unresolved D. V was trimmed by 0 bases and J by 10 bases, leaving 21 bases between them. The CDR3 has 15 residues. Germline values: CDR1 DFQATT, CDR2 SNEGSKA (reference sequence). CDR3 DNA: TGCAGTGCTAGAGATCCTTTAGGCTCCGTGGCGGTCTACACCTTC. Protein: CSARDPLGSVAVYTF.

The chain is built from TRBV7-9 and TRBJ1-2; D unclear. CDR1 and CDR2 from the germline V gene are SEHNR and FQNEAQ (reference sequence). The CDR3 is made up of 13 amino acids. Trimming stripped 2 bases from V and 6 bases from J, with 10 bases between. Here the CDR3 reads CASSLTDVDGYTF. CDR3 bases: TGTGCCAGCAGCTTAACGGACGTCGATGGCTACACCTTC.

There are a few counts of this clonotype. The V gene is TRBV7-8, the J gene TRBJ2-7; 9 nucleotides match TRBD1. CDR1 and CDR2 (germline): SGHVS, FQNEAQ. The length of the CDR3 is 16 residues. The V segment lost 5 bases and the J segment 2 bases; nucleotides outside the gene matches: 10. The CDR3 spells CASSRGFRDRAYEQYF. The CDR3 nucleotides are TGTGCCAGCAGCCGAGGTTTTCGGGACAGGGCCTACGAGCAGTACTTC.

This clonotype was picked up many times. The rearrangement uses TRBV10-3 and TRBJ2-6, with 9 bases matching TRBD2. The CDR3 has 16 amino acids. J was trimmed by 6 bases and V by 0 bases; bases with no gene match: 3. Germline-derived CDR1 and CDR2 are ENHRY and SYGVKD. The CDR3: CAISESSGGVANVLTF. As DNA, the CDR3 is TGTGCCATCAGTGAGTCTAGCGGGGGTGTGGCCAACGTCCTGACTTTC.

The rearrangement links TRBV6-1 to TRBJ2-3, with TRBD2 matching over 13 bases. The V gene end was trimmed by 6 bases and the J gene end by 2 bases; junction bases not matched to a gene: 2. Germline CDR1 is MNHNS and CDR2 is SASEGT. CDR3 size: 15 residues. CDR3 protein: CASRTSGRATDTQYF. CDR3 nucleotide sequence: TGTGCCAGCAGAACTAGCGGGAGGGCCACAGATACGCAGTATTTT.

The V gene is TRBV11-2, the J gene TRBJ2-3, with 14 bases that match TRBD2. The junction had 13 bases not matched to a gene; V was cut back by 8 bases and J by 6 bases. Germline CDR1 SGHAT, CDR2 FQNNGV. The CDR3 extends over 17 amino acids. The CDR3 DNA is TGTGCCAGCCGAACCCAGACTAGCGGGAGGGCCGATGATACGCAGTATTTT. Residues: CASRTQTSGRADDTQYF.

The rearrangement uses TRBV6-5 and TRBJ2-7, with D possibly TRBD2 on 5 matching bases. Trimming took 8 bases from V and 2 from J, leaving 10 bases between them. This CDR3 is built from 12 residues. The V gene's germline CDR1 is MNHEY and CDR2 SVGAGI. The CDR3 here is CASSEDAYEQYF. The CDR3 DNA reads as TGTGCCAGCTCGGAGGACGCCTACGAGCAGTACTTC.

This clonotype has just a few counts. V is TRBV6-1 and J is TRBJ2-7, with D possibly TRBD2 on 6 matching bases. Germline V gene data show CDR1 as MNHNS and CDR2 as SASEGT. The CDR3 consists of 15 residues. V lost 6 bases, J lost 4 bases, and 19 bases lay in between. The CDR3: CASRPTGGVLYEQYF. CDR3 DNA: TGTGCCAGCAGACCTACCGGGGGAGTCCTGTACGAGCAGTACTTC.

The chain couples TRBV6-2 or TRBV6-3 to TRBJ2-5; TRBD1 is a possible D gene (6 bases). Between the trimmed V and J ends, which lost 4 bases and 3 bases, there was a span of 15 bases. Germline loops: CDR1 MNHEY, CDR2 SVGEGT. The CDR3 totals 15 residues. The CDR3 loop reads CASSWDIKGEETQYF. The CDR3 DNA sequence: TGTGCCAGCAGTTGGGACATAAAAGGGGAAGAGACCCAGTACTTC.

In this sample, this clonotype turned up a few times. The chain joins TRBV12-3 or TRBV12-4 to TRBJ2-7, with 11 positions matching TRBD2. Trimming took 6 bases from V and 7 from J; bases not matched to a gene: 8. The CDR3 sequence is 14 residues long. The CDR3 here is CASRGLAALGEQYF. The DNA for the CDR3 is TGTGCCAGCAGGGGACTAGCGGCCTTAGGGGAGCAGTACTTC.